This TCR beta chain emerged from a study of technical replicates of blood from several donors. Produced via immunoSEQ multiplex PCR; TCRdb's table is partial and in-frame only. Of about 100,000 clones in the sample, around 95% were seen once. There are 15 residues in the CDR3. The germline V and J ends were trimmed by 3 bases and 2 bases, with 14 bases remaining between them. In germline, CDR1 is MDHEN, CDR2 SYDVKM. The source of this sequence is a human donor in good health. The chain uses TRBV28 and TRBJ2-7; TRBD1 is a possible D gene (5 bases). The sequencing input was T cells isolated from PBMCs. The DNA of the CDR3 is TGTGCCAGCAGTTTTGACAGCATAACTACCTACGAGCAGTACTTC. It yields the protein CASSFDSITTYEQYF.